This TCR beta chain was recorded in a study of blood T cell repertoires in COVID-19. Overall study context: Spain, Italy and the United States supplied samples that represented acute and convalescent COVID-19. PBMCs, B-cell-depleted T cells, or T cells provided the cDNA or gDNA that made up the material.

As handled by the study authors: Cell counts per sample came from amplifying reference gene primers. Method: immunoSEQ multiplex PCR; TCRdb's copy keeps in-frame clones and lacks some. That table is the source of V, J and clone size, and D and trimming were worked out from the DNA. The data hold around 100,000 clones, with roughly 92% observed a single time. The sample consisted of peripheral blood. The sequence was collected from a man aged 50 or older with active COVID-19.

CDR3 sequence reads: CASSGGDRAEQYF. The CDR3 region has the DNA TGTGCCAGCAGTGGAGGGGATCGGGCCGAGCAGTACTTC. This chain connects TRBV28 to TRBJ2-7; TRBD2 might be the D (6 bases). Trimming removed 5 bases at V and 6 bases at J, with 14 bases between. This CDR3 has 13 amino acids. Germline V CDR1 and CDR2: MDHEN, SYDVKM.